This record looks at one TCR beta chain sequence and its context. The data belong to a study of blood T cell repertoires in COVID-19. Overall study context: Samples came from the United States, Italy and Spain, spanning acute and convalescent COVID-19.

Data came from immunoSEQ multiplex PCR; TCRdb stores just in-frame clones and leaves some out. Here the sample spans approximately 130,000 clones, 75% to 85% being singletons. The sequence was collected from an elderly man with acute or convalescent COVID-19. The sequenced sample consisted of peripheral blood.

CDR3: CASSQGAYEQYF. The CDR3 DNA follows: TGTGCCAGTAGTCAGGGGGCCTACGAGCAGTACTTC. The rearrangement links TRBV19 to TRBJ2-7; TRBD1 aligns across 7 bases. The CDR3 runs 12 residues. V shed 5 bases, J shed 2 bases, and the junction held 0 bases outside the gene matches. Germline V gene lookup returns CDR1 LNHDA and CDR2 SQIVND (reference sequence).